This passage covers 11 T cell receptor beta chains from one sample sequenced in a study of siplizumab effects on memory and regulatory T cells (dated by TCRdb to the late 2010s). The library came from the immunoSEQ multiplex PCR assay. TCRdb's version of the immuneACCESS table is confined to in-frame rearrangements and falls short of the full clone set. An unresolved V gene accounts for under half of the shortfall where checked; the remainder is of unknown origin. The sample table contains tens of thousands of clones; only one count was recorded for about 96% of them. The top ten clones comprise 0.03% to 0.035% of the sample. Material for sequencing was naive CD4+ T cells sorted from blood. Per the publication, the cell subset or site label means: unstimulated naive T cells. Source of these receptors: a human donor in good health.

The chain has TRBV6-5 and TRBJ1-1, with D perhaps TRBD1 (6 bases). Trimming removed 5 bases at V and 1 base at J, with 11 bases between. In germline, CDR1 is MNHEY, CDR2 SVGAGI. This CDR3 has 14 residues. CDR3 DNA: TGTGCCAGCAGTCACGGGACACCGAACACTGAAGCTTTCTTT. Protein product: CASSHGTPNTEAFF.

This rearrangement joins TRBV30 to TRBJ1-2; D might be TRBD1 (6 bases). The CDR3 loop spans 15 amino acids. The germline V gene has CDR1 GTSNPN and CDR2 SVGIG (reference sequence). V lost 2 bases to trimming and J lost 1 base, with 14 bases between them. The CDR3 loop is CAWSTYREGNYGYTF. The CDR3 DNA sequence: TGTGCCTGGAGTACTTACAGGGAAGGTAACTATGGCTACACCTTC.

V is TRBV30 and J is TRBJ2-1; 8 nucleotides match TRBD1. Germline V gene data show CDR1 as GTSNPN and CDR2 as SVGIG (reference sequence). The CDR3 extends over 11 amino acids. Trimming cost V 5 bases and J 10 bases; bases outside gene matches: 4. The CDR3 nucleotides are TGTGCCTGGGGACAGGGAGGCGAGCAGTTCTTC. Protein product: CAWGQGGEQFF.

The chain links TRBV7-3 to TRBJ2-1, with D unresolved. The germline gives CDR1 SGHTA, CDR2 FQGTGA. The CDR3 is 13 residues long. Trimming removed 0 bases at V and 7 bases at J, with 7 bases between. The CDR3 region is CASSLTSRNEQFF. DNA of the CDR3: TGTGCCAGCAGCTTAACGTCCCGAAATGAGCAGTTCTTC. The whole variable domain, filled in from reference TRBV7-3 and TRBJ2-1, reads GAGVSQTPSNKVTEKGKYVELRCDPISGHTALYWYRQSLGQGPEFLIYFQGTGAADDSGLPNDRFFAVRPEGSVSTLKIQRTERGDSAVYLCASSLTSRNEQFFGPGTRLTVL.

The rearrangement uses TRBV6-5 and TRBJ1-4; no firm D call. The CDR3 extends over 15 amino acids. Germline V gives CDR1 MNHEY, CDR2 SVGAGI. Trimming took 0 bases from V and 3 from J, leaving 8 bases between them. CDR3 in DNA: TGTGCCAGCAGTTACTCGACCAGCTCTAATGAAAAACTGTTTTTT. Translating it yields CASSYSTSSNEKLFF.

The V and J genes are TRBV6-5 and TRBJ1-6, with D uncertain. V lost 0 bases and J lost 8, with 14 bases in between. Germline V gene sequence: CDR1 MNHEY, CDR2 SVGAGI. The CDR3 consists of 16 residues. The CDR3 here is CASSYSRPGLDSPLHF. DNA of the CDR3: TGTGCCAGCAGTTACTCGCGGCCGGGTCTGGATTCACCCCTCCACTTT.

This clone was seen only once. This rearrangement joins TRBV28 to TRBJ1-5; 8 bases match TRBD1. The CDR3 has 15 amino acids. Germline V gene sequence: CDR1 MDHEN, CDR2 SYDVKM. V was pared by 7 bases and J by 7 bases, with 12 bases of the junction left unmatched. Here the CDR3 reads CASKVEDRGQQPQHF. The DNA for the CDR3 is TGTGCCAGCAAGGTAGAAGACAGGGGTCAGCAGCCCCAGCATTTT.

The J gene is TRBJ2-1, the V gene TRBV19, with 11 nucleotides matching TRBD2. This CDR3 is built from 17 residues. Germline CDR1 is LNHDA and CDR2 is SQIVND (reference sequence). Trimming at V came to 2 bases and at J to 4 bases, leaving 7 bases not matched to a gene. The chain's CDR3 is CASSIQLAGGYYNEQFF. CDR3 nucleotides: TGTGCCAGTAGTATACAGCTAGCGGGGGGTTATTACAATGAGCAGTTCTTC.

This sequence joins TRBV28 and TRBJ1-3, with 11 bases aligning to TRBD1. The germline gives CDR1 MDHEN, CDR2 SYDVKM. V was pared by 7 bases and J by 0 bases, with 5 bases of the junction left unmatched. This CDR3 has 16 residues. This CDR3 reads CASNGQGANSGNTIYF. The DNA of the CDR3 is TGTGCCAGCAACGGACAGGGGGCCAACTCTGGAAACACCATATATTTT. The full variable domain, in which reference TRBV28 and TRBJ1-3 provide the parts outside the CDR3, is DVKVTQSSRYLVKRTGEKVFLECVQDMDHENMFWYRQDPGLGLRLIYFSYDVKMKEKGDIPEGYSVSREKKERFSLILESASTNQTSMYLCASNGQGANSGNTIYFGEGSWLTVV.

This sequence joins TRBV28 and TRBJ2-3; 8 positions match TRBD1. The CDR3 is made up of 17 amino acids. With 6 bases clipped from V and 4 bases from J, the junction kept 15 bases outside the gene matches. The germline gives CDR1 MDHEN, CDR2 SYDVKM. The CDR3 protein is CASSLGQGLGGADTQYF. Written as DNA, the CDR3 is TGTGCCAGCAGCCTCGGACAGGGCCTGGGGGGAGCAGATACGCAGTATTTT.

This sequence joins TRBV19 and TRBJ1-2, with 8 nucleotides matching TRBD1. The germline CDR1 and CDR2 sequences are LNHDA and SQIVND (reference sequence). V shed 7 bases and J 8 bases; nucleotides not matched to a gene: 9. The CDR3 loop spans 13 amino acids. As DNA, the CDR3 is TGTGCCAGTACCCCCGAGGACAGGGTCGGCTACACCTTC. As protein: CASTPEDRVGYTF.